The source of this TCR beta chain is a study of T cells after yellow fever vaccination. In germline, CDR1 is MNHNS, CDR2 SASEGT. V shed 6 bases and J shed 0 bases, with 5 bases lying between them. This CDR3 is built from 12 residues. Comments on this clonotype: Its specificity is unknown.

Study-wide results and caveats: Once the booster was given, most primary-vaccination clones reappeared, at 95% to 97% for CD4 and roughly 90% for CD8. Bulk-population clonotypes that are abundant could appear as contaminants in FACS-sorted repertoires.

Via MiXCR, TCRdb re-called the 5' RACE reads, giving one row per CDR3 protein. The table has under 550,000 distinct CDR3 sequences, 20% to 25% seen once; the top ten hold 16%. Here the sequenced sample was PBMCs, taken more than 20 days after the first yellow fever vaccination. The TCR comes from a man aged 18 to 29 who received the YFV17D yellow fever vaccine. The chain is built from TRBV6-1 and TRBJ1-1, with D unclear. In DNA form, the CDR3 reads TGTGCCAGCAGGCCTATGAACACTGAAGCTTTCTTT. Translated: CASRPMNTEAFF.